This T cell receptor beta chain is from a study of cytomegalovirus exposure and HLA in healthy donors. Study as a whole: T cells numbering about 179 million yielded 90 million to 140 million unique TCR beta sequences in an earlier analysis.

V was clipped by 7 bases and J by 7 bases, with 17 bases between them. The germline V gene encodes CDR1 ENHRY and CDR2 SYGVKD. CDR3 length equals 15 residues. In regard to this clone: Its antigen is unknown.

Overall study findings and caveats: With DRB1 most and HLA-C fewest, TCR association rates differed between HLA loci in a later analysis. In a later analysis, V- and J-gene trimming of beta chains associated with a DCLRE1C missense variant, replicated independently.

The PCR contained 60 Vbeta and 13 Jbeta primers. TCRdb keeps only in-frame clones here, not all; method: immunoSEQ multiplex PCR. This table has approximately 250,000 clones, approximately 78% appearing once. Nominally healthy donors provided the samples, though records likely missed some immune exposures. Specimen: PBMCs. The J gene is TRBJ1-6, the V gene TRBV10-3; D unresolved. The sequence derives from a boy younger than 18 in good health and CMV-seronegative. CDR3 amino acids: CAINIDDGENSPLHF. The CDR3 DNA reads TGTGCCATCAACATTGACGACGGGGAAAATTCACCCCTCCACTTT.